These 3 T cell receptor beta chains share one sample of origin, sequenced in a study of blood T cell repertoires in COVID-19. TCRdb's table, derived via immunoSEQ multiplex PCR, lists solely in-frame clones and lacks some. The sample holds 200,000 to 250,000 clones, approximately 85% seen once. Sequences were obtained from peripheral blood. These receptors were collected from an older woman with COVID-19, enrolled during active disease.

This clone appeared a single time. CDR3 in amino acids: CAIRDRADGYTF. The CDR3 nucleotides read TGTGCCATCAGGGACAGAGCGGATGGCTACACCTTC. The chain carries TRBV10-3 and TRBJ1-2; D is possibly TRBD1 (6 bases). V was cut by 6 bases and J by 6 bases, with 11 bases left in between. Germline CDR1 is ENHRY and CDR2 is SYGVKD. The CDR3 has 12 amino acids.

The chain uses TRBV2 and TRBJ2-1, with D possibly TRBD2 on 5 matching bases. Germline V CDR1 and CDR2: SNHLY, FYNNEI. This CDR3 comprises 14 residues. V lost 6 bases to trimming and J lost 1 base, with 10 bases between them. CDR3 residues: CASRSRESYNEQFF. The CDR3 DNA is TGTGCCAGCAGATCCCGGGAATCCTACAATGAGCAGTTCTTC.

V is TRBV9 and J is TRBJ2-3; 8 bases agree with TRBD1. The V segment lost 0 bases and the J segment 0 bases; nucleotides outside the gene matches: 15. Per the germline V gene, CDR1 is SGDLS and CDR2 is YYNGEE. The CDR3 contains 20 residues. CDR3 nucleotide sequence: TGTGCCAGCAGCGTAGCCCCAGGGGACAGGCCCCGCATTAGCACAGATACGCAGTATTTT. Translated: CASSVAPGDRPRISTDTQYF.